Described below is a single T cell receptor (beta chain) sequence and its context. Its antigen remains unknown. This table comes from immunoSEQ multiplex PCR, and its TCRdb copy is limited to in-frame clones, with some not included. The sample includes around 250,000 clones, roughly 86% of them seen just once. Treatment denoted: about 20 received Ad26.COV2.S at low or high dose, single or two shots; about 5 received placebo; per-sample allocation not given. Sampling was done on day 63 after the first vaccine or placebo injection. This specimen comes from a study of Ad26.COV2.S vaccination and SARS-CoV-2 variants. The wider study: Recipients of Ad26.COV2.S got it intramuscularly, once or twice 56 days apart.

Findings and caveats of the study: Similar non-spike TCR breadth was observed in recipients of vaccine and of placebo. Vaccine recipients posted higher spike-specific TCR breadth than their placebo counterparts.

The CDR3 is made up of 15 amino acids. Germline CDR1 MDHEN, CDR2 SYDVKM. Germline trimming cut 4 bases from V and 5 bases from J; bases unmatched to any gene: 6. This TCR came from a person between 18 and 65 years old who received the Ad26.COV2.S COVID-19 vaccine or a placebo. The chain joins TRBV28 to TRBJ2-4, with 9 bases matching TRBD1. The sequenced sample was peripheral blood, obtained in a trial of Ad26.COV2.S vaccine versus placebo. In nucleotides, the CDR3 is TGTGCCAGCAGTTCGTCCGGGACAGGGCAAAACATTCAGTACTTC. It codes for CASSSSGTGQNIQYF.